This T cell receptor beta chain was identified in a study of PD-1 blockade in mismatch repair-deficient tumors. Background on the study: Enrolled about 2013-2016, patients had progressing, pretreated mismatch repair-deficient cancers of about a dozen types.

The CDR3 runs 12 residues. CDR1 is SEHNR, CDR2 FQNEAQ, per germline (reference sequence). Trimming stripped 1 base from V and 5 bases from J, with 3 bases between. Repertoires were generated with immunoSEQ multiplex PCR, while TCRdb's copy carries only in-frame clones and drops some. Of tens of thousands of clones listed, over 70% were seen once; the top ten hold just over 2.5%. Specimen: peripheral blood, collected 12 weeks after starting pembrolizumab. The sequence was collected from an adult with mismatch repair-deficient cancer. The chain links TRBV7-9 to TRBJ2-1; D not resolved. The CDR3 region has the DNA TGTGCCAGCAGCTTAGTGGACAATGAGCAGTTCTTC. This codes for CASSLVDNEQFF.